The 5 T cell receptor beta chains below all came from one sample that was sequenced in a study of blood T cell repertoires in COVID-19. Sequencing was performed with immunoSEQ multiplex PCR; in TCRdb, only in-frame clones are kept and a portion is missing. The sample has fewer than 250,000 clones; less than 90% are singletons. Specimen: peripheral blood. These receptors came from a woman aged 70-85 years with active or convalescent COVID-19.

The V gene is TRBV7-9, the J gene TRBJ2-3, with 10 bases lining up with TRBD1. Germline V lookup: CDR1 SEHNR, CDR2 FQNEAQ (reference sequence). This CDR3 region has 14 residues. V lost 4 bases and J lost 5; bases outside the gene matches: 3. This CDR3 is CASSSWTGGDTQYF. CDR3 coding DNA: TGTGCCAGCAGCTCCTGGACAGGGGGAGATACGCAGTATTTT.

This chain uses TRBV7-9 with TRBJ1-1; D possibly corresponds to TRBD1 (6 bases). Germline CDR1 reads SEHNR; CDR2 reads FQNEAQ (reference sequence). The length of the CDR3 is 14 residues. V lost 7 bases and J lost 3, with 15 bases in between. CDR3 region: CASTPTAGDTEAFF. For the CDR3, the DNA is TGTGCCAGCACCCCAACGGCAGGGGACACTGAAGCTTTCTTT.

The V call is TRBV5-1, the J call TRBJ2-2; no definite D call. V lost 4 bases and J lost 0, with 7 bases in between. The CDR3 has 14 residues. Germline V gene lookup returns CDR1 SGHRS and CDR2 YFSETQ. CDR3 amino acids: CASSPGANTGELFF. CDR3 DNA sequence: TGCGCCAGCAGCCCAGGCGCGAACACCGGGGAGCTGTTTTTT. Looking up the rest from reference TRBV5-1 and TRBJ2-2 gives the full variable domain: KAGVTQTPRYLIKTRGQQVTLSCSPISGHRSVSWYQQTPGQGLQFLFEYFSETQRNKGNFPGRFSGRQFSNSRSEMNVSTLELGDSALYLCASSPGANTGELFFGEGSRLTVL.

The chain links TRBV29-1 to TRBJ1-1; D is perhaps TRBD1 (6 bases). V was pared by 1 base and J by 4 bases, with 10 bases between. CDR1 and CDR2 (germline): SQVTM, ANQGSEA. This CDR3 contains 13 residues. Here the CDR3 reads CSVEATGRTEAFF. CDR3 sequence (DNA): TGCAGCGTTGAAGCTACAGGGCGCACTGAAGCTTTCTTT. Full variable domain (missing parts from reference TRBV29-1 and TRBJ1-1): SAVISQKPSRDICQRGTSLTIQCQVDSQVTMMFWYRQQPGQSLTLIATANQGSEATYESGFVIDKFPISRPNLTFSTLTVSNMSPEDSSIYLCSVEATGRTEAFFGQGTRLTVV.

This sequence joins TRBV7-6 and TRBJ1-1; unclear D gene. The CDR3 extends over 13 amino acids. The V and J ends lost 6 bases and 5 bases respectively, with 13 bases between them. The germline CDR1 and CDR2 sequences are SGHVS and FNYEAQ. The CDR3 region has the DNA TGTGCCAGCAGTCAAGAGGAGGCAACTGAAGCTTTCTTT. It specifies CASSQEEATEAFF.